This T cell receptor (beta chain) stems from a study of shared clonotypes between healthy human individuals. Study-level results: Generation of non-shared clonotypes was less probable than generation of clonotypes shared by all four donors. An expected dependence of interdonor clonotype sharing on sequencing depth was noted.

The CDR3 is made up of 15 amino acids. Looked up from germline, CDR1 is SGHTA and CDR2 is FQGTGA. J was trimmed by 3 bases and V by 5 bases; bases with no gene match: 6. Using immunoSEQ multiplex PCR, the repertoire was profiled, and TCRdb retains in-frame clones only, with some absent. Here the sample spans about 1.1 million clones, roughly 77% being singletons. Adult donors, all healthy and HIV-negative, had no recent acute infections or vaccinations. A CD45RA+ naive subset and a CD45RA-negative memory subset were split from CD4+ cells. Turning to this clone: Its antigen is unknown. This sample also contains other DNA sequences that code for the same CDR3.

The genes are TRBV7-3 and TRBJ2-1; 8 bases line up with TRBD2. This TCR was sampled from a man between 18 and 29 years old in good health. Some clones in this sample may be carry-over from other donors' samples. Sequencing input: memory CD4+ T cells from PBMCs. Subset specified: CD45RA-negative fraction. The DNA for the CDR3 is TGTGCCAGCAGCCCCTTAGCGGGAAGCTACAATGAGCAGTTCTTC. It translates to CASSPLAGSYNEQFF.